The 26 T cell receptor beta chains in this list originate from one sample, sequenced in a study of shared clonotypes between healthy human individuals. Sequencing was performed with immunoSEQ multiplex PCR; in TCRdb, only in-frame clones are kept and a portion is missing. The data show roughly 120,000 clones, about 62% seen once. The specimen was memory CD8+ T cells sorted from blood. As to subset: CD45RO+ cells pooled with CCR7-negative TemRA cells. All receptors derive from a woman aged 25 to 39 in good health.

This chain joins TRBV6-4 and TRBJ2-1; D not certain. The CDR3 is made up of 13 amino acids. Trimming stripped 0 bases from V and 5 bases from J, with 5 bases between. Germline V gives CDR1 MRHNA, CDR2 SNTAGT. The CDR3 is CASSDSTHNEQFF. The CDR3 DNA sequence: TGTGCCAGCAGTGACTCGACCCACAATGAGCAGTTCTTC.

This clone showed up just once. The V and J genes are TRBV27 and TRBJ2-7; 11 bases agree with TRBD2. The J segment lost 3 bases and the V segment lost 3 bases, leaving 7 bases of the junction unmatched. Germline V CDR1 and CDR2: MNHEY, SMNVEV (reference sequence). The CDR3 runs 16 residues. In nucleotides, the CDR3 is TGTGCCAGCAGTTTTCTTCTTGGGACTAGCGGCTACGAGCAGTACTTC. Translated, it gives CASSFLLGTSGYEQYF.

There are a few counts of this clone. The CDR3 region is CASSLWTGGNTEAFF. The CDR3 DNA sequence: TGCGCCAGCAGCTTGTGGACAGGGGGCAACACTGAAGCTTTCTTT. The chain combines TRBV5-1 with TRBJ1-1, with 11 nucleotides matching TRBD1. Per the germline V gene, CDR1 is SGHRS and CDR2 is YFSETQ. V was clipped by 1 base and J by 2 bases; unmatched bases: 1. The CDR3 extends over 15 amino acids.

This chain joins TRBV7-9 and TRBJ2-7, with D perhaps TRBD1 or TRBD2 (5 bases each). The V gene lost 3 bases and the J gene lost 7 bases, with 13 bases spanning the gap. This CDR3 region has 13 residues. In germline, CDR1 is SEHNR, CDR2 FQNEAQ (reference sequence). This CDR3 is CASSFDGTGEQYF. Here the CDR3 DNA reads TGTGCCAGCAGCTTCGACGGGACGGGGGAGCAGTACTTC.

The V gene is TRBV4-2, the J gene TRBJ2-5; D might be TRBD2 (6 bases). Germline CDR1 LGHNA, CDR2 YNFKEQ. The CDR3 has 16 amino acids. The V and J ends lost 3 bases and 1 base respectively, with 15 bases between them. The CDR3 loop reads CASSHAGTPSQETQYF. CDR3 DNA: TGTGCCAGCAGCCATGCCGGGACTCCAAGCCAAGAGACCCAGTACTTC.

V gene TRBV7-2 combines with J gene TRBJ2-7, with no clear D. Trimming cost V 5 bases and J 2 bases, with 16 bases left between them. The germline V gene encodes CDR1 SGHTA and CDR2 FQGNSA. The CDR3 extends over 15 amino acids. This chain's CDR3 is CASSETRSTAYEQYF. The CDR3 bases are TGTGCCAGCAGCGAAACCAGGAGTACAGCCTACGAGCAGTACTTC.

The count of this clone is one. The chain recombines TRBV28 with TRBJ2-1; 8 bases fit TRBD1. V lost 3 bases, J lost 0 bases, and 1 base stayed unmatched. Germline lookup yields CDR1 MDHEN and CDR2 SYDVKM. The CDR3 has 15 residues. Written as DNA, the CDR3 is TGTGCCAGCAGTTTTACAGGGGGCTCCTACAATGAGCAGTTCTTC. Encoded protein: CASSFTGGSYNEQFF.

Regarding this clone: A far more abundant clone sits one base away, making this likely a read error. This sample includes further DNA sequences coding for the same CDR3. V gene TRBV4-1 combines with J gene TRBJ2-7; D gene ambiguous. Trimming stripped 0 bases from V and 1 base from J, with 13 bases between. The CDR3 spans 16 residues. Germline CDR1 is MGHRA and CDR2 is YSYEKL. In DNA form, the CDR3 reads TGCGCCAGCAGCCAAGATGATGCGTCCCCTTCCTACGAGCAGTACTTC. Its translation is CASSQDDASPSYEQYF.

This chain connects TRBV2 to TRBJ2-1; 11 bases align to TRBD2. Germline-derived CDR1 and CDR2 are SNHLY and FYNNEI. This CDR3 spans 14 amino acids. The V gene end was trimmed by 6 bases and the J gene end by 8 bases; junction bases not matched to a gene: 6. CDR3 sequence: CASRGTSGIHEQFF. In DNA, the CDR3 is TGTGCCAGCAGGGGGACTAGCGGAATACATGAGCAGTTCTTC. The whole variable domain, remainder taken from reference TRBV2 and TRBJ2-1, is EPEVTQTPSHQVTQMGQEVILRCVPISNHLYFYWYRQILGQKVEFLVSFYNNEISEKSEIFDDQFSVERPDGSNFTLKIRSTKLEDSAMYFCASRGTSGIHEQFFGPGTRLTVL.

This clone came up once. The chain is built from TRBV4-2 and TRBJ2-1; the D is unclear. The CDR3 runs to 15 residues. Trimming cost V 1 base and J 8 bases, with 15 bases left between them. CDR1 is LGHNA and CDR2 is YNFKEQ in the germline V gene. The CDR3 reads CASSQGPVVNDEQFF. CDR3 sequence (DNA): TGTGCCAGCAGCCAAGGTCCGGTAGTTAACGATGAGCAGTTCTTC.

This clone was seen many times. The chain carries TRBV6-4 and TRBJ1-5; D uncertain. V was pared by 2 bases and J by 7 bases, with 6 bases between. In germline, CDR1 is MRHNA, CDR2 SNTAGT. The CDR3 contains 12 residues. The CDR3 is CASSDRKQPQHF. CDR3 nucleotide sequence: TGTGCCAGCAGTGACAGGAAGCAGCCCCAGCATTTT.

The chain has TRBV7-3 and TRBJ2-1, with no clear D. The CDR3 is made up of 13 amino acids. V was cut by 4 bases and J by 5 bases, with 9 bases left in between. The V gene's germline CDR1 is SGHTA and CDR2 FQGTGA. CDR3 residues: CASSSSWNNEQFF. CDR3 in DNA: TGTGCCAGCAGCTCCAGCTGGAACAATGAGCAGTTCTTC. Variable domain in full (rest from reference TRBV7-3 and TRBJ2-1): GAGVSQTPSNKVTEKGKYVELRCDPISGHTALYWYRQSLGQGPEFLIYFQGTGAADDSGLPNDRFFAVRPEGSVSTLKIQRTERGDSAVYLCASSSSWNNEQFFGPGTRLTVL.

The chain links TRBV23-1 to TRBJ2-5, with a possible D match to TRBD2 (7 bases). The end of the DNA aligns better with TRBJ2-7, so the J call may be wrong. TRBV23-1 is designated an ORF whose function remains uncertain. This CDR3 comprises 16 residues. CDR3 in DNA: TGCGCCAGCACCACAAAGGGGGGGACGGAGGCCTACGAGCAGTACTTC. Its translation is CASTTKGGTEAYEQYF.

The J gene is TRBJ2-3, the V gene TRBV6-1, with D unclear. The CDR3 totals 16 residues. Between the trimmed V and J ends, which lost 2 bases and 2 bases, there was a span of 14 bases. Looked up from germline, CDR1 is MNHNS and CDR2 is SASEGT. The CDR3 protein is CASSELPPPYTDTQYF. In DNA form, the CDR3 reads TGTGCCAGCAGTGAACTGCCCCCTCCCTACACAGATACGCAGTATTTT.

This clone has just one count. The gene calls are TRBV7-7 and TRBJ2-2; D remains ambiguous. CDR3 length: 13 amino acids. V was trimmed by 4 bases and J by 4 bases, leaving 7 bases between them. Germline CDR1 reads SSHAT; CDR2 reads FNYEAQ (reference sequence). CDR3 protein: CASSYSITGELFF. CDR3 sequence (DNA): TGTGCCAGCAGCTACTCGATCACCGGGGAGCTGTTTTTT.

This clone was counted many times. The DNA of the CDR3 is TGTGCCAGCAGTGCACTAGCGGAGAATGAGCAGTTCTTC. It encodes CASSALAENEQFF. V and J are TRBV6-4 and TRBJ2-1; 8 bases are a match to TRBD2. With 4 bases clipped from V and 7 bases from J, the junction kept 3 bases outside the gene matches. The germline gives CDR1 MRHNA, CDR2 SNTAGT. The CDR3 length is 13 residues.

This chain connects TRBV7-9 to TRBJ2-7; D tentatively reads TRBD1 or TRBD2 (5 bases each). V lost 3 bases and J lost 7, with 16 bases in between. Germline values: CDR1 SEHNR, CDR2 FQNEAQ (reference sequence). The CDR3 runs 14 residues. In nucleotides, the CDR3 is TGTGCCAGCAGCTTTCCCGGGGCCGTGGGGGAGCAGTACTTC. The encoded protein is CASSFPGAVGEQYF.

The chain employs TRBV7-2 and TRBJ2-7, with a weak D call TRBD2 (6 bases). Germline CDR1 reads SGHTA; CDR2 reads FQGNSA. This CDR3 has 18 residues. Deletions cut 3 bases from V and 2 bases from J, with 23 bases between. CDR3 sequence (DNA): TGTGCCAGCAGCTTGACCCGACGGGGAGCGGGCCTACCCTACGAGCAGTACTTC. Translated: CASSLTRRGAGLPYEQYF.

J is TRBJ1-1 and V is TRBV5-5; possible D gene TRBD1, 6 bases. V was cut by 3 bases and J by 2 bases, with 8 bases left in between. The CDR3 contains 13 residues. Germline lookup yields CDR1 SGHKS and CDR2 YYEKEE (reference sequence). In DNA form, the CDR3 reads TGTGCCAGCAGCTCCAGGGGAAACACTGAAGCTTTCTTT. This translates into CASSSRGNTEAFF.

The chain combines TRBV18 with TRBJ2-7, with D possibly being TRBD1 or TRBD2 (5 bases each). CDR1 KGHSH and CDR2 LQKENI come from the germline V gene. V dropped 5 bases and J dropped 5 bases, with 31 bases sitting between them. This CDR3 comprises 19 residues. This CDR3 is CASSSKTTKGYYGGDEQYF. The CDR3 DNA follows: TGTGCCAGCTCATCAAAGACGACAAAGGGTTATTATGGGGGAGACGAGCAGTACTTC.

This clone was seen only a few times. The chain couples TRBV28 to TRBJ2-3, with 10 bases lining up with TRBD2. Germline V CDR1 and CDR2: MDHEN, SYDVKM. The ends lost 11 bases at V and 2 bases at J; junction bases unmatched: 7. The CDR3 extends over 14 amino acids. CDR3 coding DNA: TGTGCCGCCCGAGCGGGAGGGGACACAGATACGCAGTATTTT. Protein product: CAARAGGDTDTQYF. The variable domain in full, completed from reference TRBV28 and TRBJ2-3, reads DVKVTQSSRYLVKRTGEKVFLECVQDMDHENMFWYRQDPGLGLRLIYFSYDVKMKEKGDIPEGYSVSREKKERFSLILESASTNQTSMYLCAARAGGDTDTQYFGPGTRLTVL.

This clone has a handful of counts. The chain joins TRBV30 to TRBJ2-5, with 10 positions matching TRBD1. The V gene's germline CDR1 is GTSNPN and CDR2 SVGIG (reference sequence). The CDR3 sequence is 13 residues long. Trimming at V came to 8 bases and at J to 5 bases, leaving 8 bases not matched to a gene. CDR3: CATDRGRRETQYF. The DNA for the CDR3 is TGTGCCACTGACAGGGGGCGCCGGGAGACCCAGTACTTC.

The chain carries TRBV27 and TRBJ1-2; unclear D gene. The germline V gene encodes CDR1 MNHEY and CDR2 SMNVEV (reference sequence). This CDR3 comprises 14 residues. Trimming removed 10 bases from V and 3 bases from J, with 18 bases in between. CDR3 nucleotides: TGTGCCACCCGTCATCCCTTGGGTTACTATGGCTACACCTTC. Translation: CATRHPLGYYGYTF.

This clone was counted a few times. CDR3 protein: CAISESPGYEQYF. The CDR3 DNA follows: TGTGCCATCAGTGAATCTCCGGGCTACGAGCAGTACTTC. The V call is TRBV10-3, the J call TRBJ2-7; no clear D. Germline V gives CDR1 ENHRY, CDR2 SYGVKD. The CDR3 runs to 13 residues. Trimming left V 3 bases short and J 3 bases short, with 9 bases between.

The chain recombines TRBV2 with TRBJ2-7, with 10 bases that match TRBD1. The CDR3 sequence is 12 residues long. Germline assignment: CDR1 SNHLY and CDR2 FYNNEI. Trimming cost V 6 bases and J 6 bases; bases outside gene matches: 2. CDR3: CASRGQGSEQYF. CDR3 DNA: TGTGCCAGCAGGGGACAGGGGAGCGAGCAGTACTTC.

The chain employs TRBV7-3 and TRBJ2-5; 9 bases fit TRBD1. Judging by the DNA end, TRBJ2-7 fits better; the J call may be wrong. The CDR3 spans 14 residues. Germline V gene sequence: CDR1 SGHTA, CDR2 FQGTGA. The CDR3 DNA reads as TGTGCCAGCAGCCCCCGGACAGGGGAGGTCGAGCAGTACTTC. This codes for CASSPRTGEVEQYF.